This T cell receptor (beta chain) was captured in a study of blood T cell repertoires in COVID-19. Study context: Italy, Spain and the United States were the sources of the convalescent and acute COVID-19 samples. The analysed material was cDNA or gDNA that came from T cells, B-cell-depleted T cells, or PBMCs.

In the study's own analysis: Estimated nucleated cell counts came from reference gene primer amplification. Method: immunoSEQ multiplex PCR; TCRdb's copy keeps in-frame clones and lacks some. D and trimming come from the DNA, and the V and J calls and clone size come from that table. The sample lists about 180,000 clones; approximately 86% were seen once. V was clipped by 10 bases and J by 4 bases, with 19 bases between them. The CDR3 loop spans 14 amino acids. CDR1 and CDR2 (germline): LNHDA, SQIVND (reference sequence). This clonotype was obtained from a woman in her twenties or thirties with active or convalescent COVID-19. Sequenced input: peripheral blood. The V and J genes are TRBV19 and TRBJ1-2; perhaps TRBD1 as D (6 bases). This CDR3 reads CATHFLGGFYGYTF. For the CDR3, the DNA is TGTGCCACCCACTTTTTAGGGGGTTTCTATGGCTACACCTTC. Complete variable domain (other parts from reference TRBV19 and TRBJ1-2): DGGITQSPKYLFRKEGQNVTLSCEQNLNHDAMYWYRQDPGQGLRLIYYSQIVNDFQKGDIAEGYSVSREKKESFPLTVTSAQKNPTAFYLCATHFLGGFYGYTFGSGTRLTVV.